Detailed here is one T cell receptor (beta chain). What it recognizes is unknown. With 60 Vbeta and 13 Jbeta primers, the PCR was carried out. Profiled with immunoSEQ multiplex PCR; TCRdb holds only in-frame clones, not every one. The sample holds about 150,000 clones, over 75% seen once. The sample belongs to a study of cytomegalovirus exposure and HLA in healthy donors. Study results and caveats: Being productive about 90% or about 30% of the time was typical of most TCR beta V segments in an earlier analysis.

The ends were cut back, 4 bases at V and 4 bases at J, with 18 bases in the middle. CDR3 size: 15 residues. The V gene's germline CDR1 is GTSNPN and CDR2 SVGIG (reference sequence). The V and J genes are TRBV30 and TRBJ2-3, with a weak D call TRBD2 (7 bases). This TCR derives from a woman aged 40 to 55 in good health and CMV-seropositive. Source material: PBMCs. The CDR3 reads CAWTIGGPGADTQYF. The CDR3 DNA is TGTGCCTGGACCATCGGGGGGCCCGGGGCAGATACGCAGTATTTT.